Presented here are 22 T cell receptor beta chains from one specimen sequenced in a study of blood T cell repertoires in COVID-19. Assay used: immunoSEQ multiplex PCR; TCRdb lists only in-frame clones, some missing. The table has hundreds of thousands of clones, roughly 90% seen once. The sequenced material came from peripheral blood. The receptors originated from a man aged 55 to 70 with COVID-19, enrolled during active disease.

The rearrangement uses TRBV5-6 and TRBJ2-7, with 7 bases lining up with TRBD2. J lost 5 bases, V lost 5 bases, and 10 bases had no gene match. The V gene's germline CDR1 is SGHDT and CDR2 YYEEEE. The CDR3 consists of 14 residues. The CDR3 protein is CASSQWGGRNEQYF. CDR3 coding DNA: TGTGCCAGCAGTCAGTGGGGGGGAAGGAACGAGCAGTACTTC.

The rearrangement links TRBV6-5 to TRBJ2-3, with D uncertain. Germline V gene sequence: CDR1 MNHEY, CDR2 SVGAGI. The CDR3 covers 13 residues. V shed 4 bases and J shed 2 bases, with 7 bases lying between them. Here the CDR3 reads CASSLTVTDTQYF. The CDR3, as DNA: TGTGCCAGCAGTTTGACTGTCACAGATACGCAGTATTTT.

The rearrangement uses TRBV28 and TRBJ1-1, with 8 positions matching TRBD1. This CDR3 has 15 amino acids. The V gene end was trimmed by 5 bases and the J gene end by 4 bases; junction bases not matched to a gene: 9. The germline V gene encodes CDR1 MDHEN and CDR2 SYDVKM. DNA of the CDR3: TGTGCCAGCAGTCTCCTTTCCACAGGGGGCACTGAAGCTTTCTTT. Its protein is CASSLLSTGGTEAFF.

This clone came up a few times. The CDR3, as DNA: TGTGCCAGCAGCTTAAGAGGGGGAAGTGGCTACGAGCAGTACTTC. This encodes CASSLRGGSGYEQYF. This chain uses TRBV13 with TRBJ2-7; TRBD1 is a possible D gene (6 bases). V was clipped by 2 bases and J by 3 bases, with 14 bases between them. Germline loops: CDR1 PRHDT, CDR2 FYEKMQ (reference sequence). The CDR3 sequence is 15 residues long. The full variable domain, rest sourced from reference TRBV13 and TRBJ2-7, is AAGVIQSPRHLIKEKRETATLKCYPIPRHDTVYWYQQGPGQDPQFLISFYEKMQSDKGSIPDRFSAQQFSDYHSELNMSSLELGDSALYFCASSLRGGSGYEQYFGPGTRLTVT.

This chain joins TRBV19 and TRBJ2-3; 8 bases fit TRBD2. This CDR3 has 19 residues. V was clipped by 6 bases and J by 2 bases; unmatched bases: 19. Germline assignment: CDR1 LNHDA and CDR2 SQIVND (reference sequence). The DNA for the CDR3 is TGTGCCAGTAGCCCCTATGGTCCCAGCGGGACTAGACTCACAGATACGCAGTATTTT. Translated, it gives CASSPYGPSGTRLTDTQYF.

This rearrangement joins TRBV10-3 to TRBJ2-1, with TRBD2 matching over 9 bases. Germline V gene lookup returns CDR1 ENHRY and CDR2 SYGVKD. The CDR3 length is 16 residues. The V and J ends lost 3 bases and 4 bases, in that order; junction bases with no gene match: 7. This chain's CDR3 is CAISDSKAGGYNEQFF. Here the CDR3 DNA reads TGTGCCATCAGTGATTCCAAAGCGGGAGGATACAATGAGCAGTTCTTC.

This rearrangement joins TRBV2 to TRBJ1-1; a weak D match, TRBD1 (5 bases). The CDR3 extends over 15 amino acids. In germline, CDR1 is SNHLY, CDR2 FYNNEI. The ends were cut back, 2 bases at V and 3 bases at J, with 13 bases in the middle. CDR3 in amino acids: CASSESGGKDTEAFF. In DNA, the CDR3 is TGTGCCAGCAGTGAATCGGGGGGAAAAGACACTGAAGCTTTCTTT.

The rearrangement joins TRBV28 to TRBJ2-1, with D possibly TRBD2 on 7 matching bases. Germline assignment: CDR1 MDHEN and CDR2 SYDVKM. The CDR3 spans 15 residues. The germline V and J ends were trimmed by 6 bases and 0 bases, with 12 bases remaining between them. The CDR3 sequence: CASRTAGASYNEQFF. In DNA form, the CDR3 reads TGTGCCAGCAGGACGGCGGGGGCCTCCTACAATGAGCAGTTCTTC.

There are a few counts of this clone. This sequence joins TRBV2 and TRBJ1-2, with unresolved D. Germline CDR1 SNHLY, CDR2 FYNNEI. Trimming removed 2 bases at V and 6 bases at J, with 16 bases between. This CDR3 has 15 amino acids. For the CDR3, the DNA is TGTGCCAGCAGTGAAAACGAGCCAAGATCTCATGGCTACACCTTC. Translated: CASSENEPRSHGYTF.

This chain uses TRBV3-1 (or the pseudogene TRBV3-2) with TRBJ1-1, with no clear D. This CDR3 has 16 residues. Germline CDR1 and CDR2: LGHDT and YNNKEL (reference sequence). Deletions cut 4 bases from V and 2 bases from J, with 17 bases between. The CDR3 here is CASSLLAPMGNTEAFF. The CDR3 nucleotides read TGTGCCAGCAGCCTTCTAGCACCAATGGGAAACACTGAAGCTTTCTTT.

In nucleotides, the CDR3 is TGCGCCAGCAGCTTATCGCAGGGGCTCTACGAGCAGTACTTC. Translated, it gives CASSLSQGLYEQYF. The J gene is TRBJ2-7, the V gene TRBV5-1; a weak D match, TRBD1 (6 bases). Germline V gene sequence: CDR1 SGHRS, CDR2 YFSETQ. The ends were cut back, 2 bases at V and 3 bases at J, with 12 bases in the middle. The CDR3 covers 14 residues.

The chain joins TRBV19 to TRBJ1-1; tentatively, D is TRBD1 (5 bases). The CDR3 loop spans 13 amino acids. Germline CDR1 is LNHDA and CDR2 is SQIVND (reference sequence). V was shortened by 3 bases and J by 2 bases, with 7 bases between the two germline ends. The CDR3 loop reads CASSMGGNTEAFF. As DNA, the CDR3 is TGTGCCAGTAGTATGGGGGGTAACACTGAAGCTTTCTTT.

The chain couples TRBV28 to TRBJ1-5; maybe TRBD1 (5 bases). CDR1 is MDHEN and CDR2 is SYDVKM in the germline V gene. Trimming stripped 2 bases from V and 6 bases from J, with 14 bases between. CDR3 size: 15 residues. The CDR3 region has the DNA TGTGCCAGCAGTTTAGGGTCGGCAGGGCGTCAGCCCCAGCATTTT. Protein product: CASSLGSAGRQPQHF.

This sequence joins TRBV9 and TRBJ2-3; possible D gene TRBD1, 5 bases. The CDR3 covers 12 residues. Trimming pared 0 bases from V and 6 bases from J, leaving 5 bases between. From germline, CDR1 is SGDLS and CDR2 YYNGEE. CDR3 DNA sequence: TGTGCCAGCAGCGTAGGACAGGATACGCAGTATTTT. Its translation: CASSVGQDTQYF.

The count of this clone is one. The genes are TRBV6-2 or TRBV6-3 and TRBJ2-7; TRBD1 is a possible D gene (6 bases). Trimming took off 2 bases at V and 0 bases at J, with 17 bases between the two ends. There are 17 residues in the CDR3. Germline CDR1 is MNHEY and CDR2 is SVGEGT. Written as DNA, the CDR3 is TGTGCCAGCAGTTACACCCCCCCAGGGGCCCTCTCCTACGAGCAGTACTTC. Translating it yields CASSYTPPGALSYEQYF.

The chain is built from TRBV19 and TRBJ2-2, with D maybe TRBD2 (6 bases). The CDR3 has 15 amino acids. The V gene's germline CDR1 is LNHDA and CDR2 SQIVND (reference sequence). The V and J ends lost 3 bases and 4 bases respectively, with 12 bases between them. DNA of the CDR3: TGTGCCAGTAGTATTAGACTAGTACCCACCGGGGAGCTGTTTTTT. Translating gives CASSIRLVPTGELFF.

This clone was found once. The V and J genes are TRBV25-1 and TRBJ2-1, with D maybe TRBD2 (5 bases). CDR3 length: 15 amino acids. Between the trimmed V and J ends, which lost 4 bases and 7 bases, there was a span of 17 bases. Germline CDR1 is MGHDK and CDR2 is SYGVNS. CDR3: CASSGVVGVGNEQFF. CDR3 coding DNA: TGTGCCAGCAGTGGCGTGGTGGGAGTTGGGAATGAGCAGTTCTTC. Complete variable domain (other parts from reference TRBV25-1 and TRBJ2-1): EADIYQTPRYLVIGTGKKITLECSQTMGHDKMYWYQQDPGMELHLIHYSYGVNSTEKGDLSSESTVSRIRTEHFPLTLESARPSHTSQYLCASSGVVGVGNEQFFGPGTRLTVL.

The chain is built from TRBV18 and TRBJ1-3, with 8 bases that match TRBD1. Germline CDR1 reads KGHSH; CDR2 reads LQKENI. V shed 2 bases, J shed 5 bases, and the junction held 5 bases outside the gene matches. This CDR3 is 15 amino acids long. The CDR3 region has the DNA TGTGCCAGCTCACCAGATCAGGGGGCACGAAACACCATATATTTT. This encodes CASSPDQGARNTIYF.

The genes are TRBV10-3 and TRBJ1-1, with 12 nucleotides matching TRBD1. The germline CDR1 and CDR2 sequences are ENHRY and SYGVKD. V lost 7 bases to trimming and J lost 4 bases; unmatched junction nucleotides: 13. This CDR3 has 17 amino acids. The CDR3 spells CAIKGVGDRGRVTEAFF. DNA of the CDR3: TGTGCCATCAAAGGAGTAGGGGACAGGGGGCGGGTCACTGAAGCTTTCTTT.

The chain recombines TRBV19 with TRBJ2-7; possibly TRBD1 for D (5 bases). CDR1 and CDR2 (germline): LNHDA, SQIVND (reference sequence). The CDR3 has 14 residues. V was clipped by 5 bases and J by 3 bases, with 14 bases between them. The CDR3: CASSPDTRYYEQYF. DNA of the CDR3: TGTGCCAGTAGTCCGGACACCCGGTACTACGAGCAGTACTTC.

The rearrangement uses TRBV28 and TRBJ2-7; 8 bases match TRBD2. V lost 8 bases to trimming and J lost 5 bases; unmatched junction nucleotides: 14. The CDR3 has 15 residues. Germline V lookup: CDR1 MDHEN, CDR2 SYDVKM. The CDR3: CASLPGGAGEHEQYF. CDR3 DNA: TGTGCCAGCCTACCGGGGGGAGCGGGAGAACACGAGCAGTACTTC.

The chain has TRBV25-1 and TRBJ1-2; D gene ambiguous. The V end was cut by 3 bases, the J end by 7 bases, with 12 bases between. CDR3 length: 13 amino acids. Germline assignment: CDR1 MGHDK and CDR2 SYGVNS. The CDR3 here is CASSDGGLGGYTF. The CDR3 nucleotides read TGTGCCAGCAGTGATGGAGGGTTGGGTGGCTACACCTTC.